This entry is about one T cell receptor beta chain. Its antigen is undetermined. The data derive from a study of OX40 agonist ivuxolimab in advanced cancers. Study overall: With a range of roughly 20 to 80, age averaged roughly 60 years, and around 80% were male. Study observations and caveats: The antigens recognized by the expanded peripheral T cells, that is their antigen specificity, were not determined. The CD4+ and CD8+ T cells in the blood had expanded clonally by week 6 at 0.1 to 3.0 mg/kg.

The CDR3 runs to 16 residues. The V end lost 0 bases, the J end lost 4 bases, and 13 bases lay between the germline ends. Looked up from germline, CDR1 is MNHNS and CDR2 is SASEGT. Only in-frame clones appear in the TCRdb table, and some are missing; sequencing was by immunoSEQ multiplex PCR. This table has roughly 56,000 clones, over 80% appearing once. This TCR was sampled from an adult with an advanced solid tumor such as melanoma, head and neck, liver or kidney cancer. The sample was CD4+ or CD8+ T cells sorted from blood, taken in a trial of the OX40 agonist ivuxolimab. The chain carries TRBV6-1 and TRBJ1-3; D possibly corresponds to TRBD1 (5 bases). CDR3 amino acids: CASSEATQGVGNTIYF. The DNA of the CDR3 is TGTGCCAGCAGTGAAGCGACGCAGGGTGTCGGAAACACCATATATTTT.